Below, one TCR beta chain is given with its context. The data stem from a study of blood T cell repertoires in COVID-19. Study information: COVID-19 samples from acute and convalescent phases originated in the United States, Italy and Spain. Sources were T cells, B-cell-depleted T cells, or PBMCs; the material itself was cDNA or gDNA.

Study processing details: Estimation of nucleated cell counts was performed using reference gene primer amplification. Clones were read by immunoSEQ multiplex PCR, and TCRdb kept only the in-frame ones, dropping some. From that table come the V and J calls and clone size; the DNA was used to work out D and trimming. The data show some 100,000 clones, around 85% seen once. In germline, CDR1 is SGHDN, CDR2 FVKESK. V lost 6 bases and J lost 4; bases outside the gene matches: 4. This CDR3 has 14 residues. The sample was peripheral blood. The clonotype comes from an older woman with active or convalescent COVID-19. This rearrangement joins TRBV14 to TRBJ2-7; 12 nucleotides align to TRBD2. CDR3 loop: CASRLAGGPYEQYF. Here the CDR3 DNA reads TGTGCCAGCAGACTAGCGGGGGGCCCATACGAGCAGTACTTC.